One sample yielded the 5 T cell receptor beta chains listed below, sequenced in a study of T cells in women clearing cervical HPV infection. Measured with immunoSEQ multiplex PCR; TCRdb has only the in-frame clones, and not every one. With about 41,000 clones in the sample, the ten largest clones hold about 7.3%. The sequenced material came from blood buffy coat. These receptors originate from a woman between 18 and 69 years old with a cervical HPV16 infection that either progressed to CIN3+ or cleared (not recorded which).

Notes on this clone: The read ends 3 residues shy of where the CDR3 ends; the end is completed using the germline J gene. The V and J genes are TRBV2 and TRBJ1-2; TRBD1 aligns across 9 bases. This CDR3 is 13 amino acids long. Germline CDR1 is SNHLY and CDR2 is FYNNEI. The V segment lost 8 bases and the J segment 4 bases; nucleotides outside the gene matches: 5. The CDR3 bases that were read are TGTGCCAGCGGGGTGGGACAGGGCTATGGC. This gives the protein CASGVGQGYG. From start to end, the CDR3 is CASGVGQGYGYTF.

A remark on this clone: The read ends 3 residues early relative to the CDR3; the germline J gene fills the gap. The chain has TRBV28 and TRBJ2-2, with TRBD1 as a possible D gene (5 bases). The V end was cut by 3 bases, the J end by 7 bases, with 15 bases between. The CDR3 loop spans 15 amino acids. Looked up from germline, CDR1 is MDHEN and CDR2 is SYDVKM. CDR3 DNA (partial): TGTGCCAGCAGTTTCAGGCCAGGGAAGAGCGGGGAG. Its protein product is CASSFRPGKSGE. Given in full, the CDR3 is CASSFRPGKSGELFF.

Remarks on this clone: From the germline J gene comes the end of the CDR3, since the read stops 3 residues before it. V gene TRBV11-3 combines with J gene TRBJ2-2, with D possibly being TRBD1 (5 bases). Trimming removed 2 bases from V and 1 base from J, with 5 bases in between. Per the germline V gene, CDR1 is SGHNT and CDR2 is YENEEA. The CDR3 extends over 14 amino acids. The CDR3 sequence: CASSLQGNTGELFF. CDR3 DNA, as far as it was read: TGTGCCAGCAGCTTACAGGGGAACACCGGGGAG.

About this clone: The sequenced fragment ends 3 residues before the CDR3 boundary, so the rest is inferred from the germline J gene. The rearrangement uses TRBV29-1 and TRBJ2-2; D is undetermined. Trimming took off 4 bases at V and 1 base at J, with 7 bases between the two ends. Germline V gives CDR1 SQVTM, CDR2 ANQGSEA. The CDR3 extends over 13 amino acids. The CDR3 reads CSVVAGNTGELFF. Partial CDR3 DNA: TGCAGCGTTGTGGCAGGGAACACCGGGGAG.

The CDR3 DNA, read in part, is TGCGCCAGCAGCACAGGGGCAGTTAACACTGAA. Residues: CASSTGAVNTE. The whole CDR3 protein is CASSTGAVNTEAFF. V gene TRBV5-1 combines with J gene TRBJ1-1; TRBD1 matches at 7 bases. The sequenced fragment ends 3 residues before the CDR3 boundary, so the rest is inferred from the germline J gene. V gave up 4 bases and J gave up 2 bases; unmatched junction bases: 5. This CDR3 is 14 amino acids long. Per germline, CDR1 SGHRS and CDR2 YFSETQ. The entire variable domain, with the rest obtained from reference TRBV5-1 and TRBJ1-1, is as follows: KAGVTQTPRYLIKTRGQQVTLSCSPISGHRSVSWYQQTPGQGLQFLFEYFSETQRNKGNFPGRFSGRQFSNSRSEMNVSTLELGDSALYLCASSTGAVNTEAFFGQGTRLTVV.